This is a list of T cell receptor beta chains from one sample in a study of blood T cell repertoires in COVID-19. Sequencing was performed with immunoSEQ multiplex PCR; in TCRdb, only in-frame clones are kept and a portion is missing. This sample has 200,000 to 250,000 clones, with nearly 90% found just once. The material sequenced was PBMCs or T cells enriched from blood (not recorded which). The receptors come from a man younger than 40 who had recovered from COVID-19. Each CDR3 is given with its conserved first and last residue. Each record gives: clone size, J gene, D gene, V gene, CDR3 DNA, CDR3 protein. The D gene is left open where the match is weak. A row's size may be missing; if present it is once, few, many or a size class.

clone size: .; J gene: TRBJ2-7; D gene: .; V gene: TRBV7-9; CDR3 DNA: TGTGCCAGCAGCTTAGATCGCGAGCAGTACTTC; CDR3 protein: CASSLDREQYF
clone size: .; J gene: TRBJ2-3; D gene: .; V gene: TRBV4-2; CDR3 DNA: TGTGCCAGCAGCCAAGAAACGACGGGGGATACGCAGTATTTT; CDR3 protein: CASSQETTGDTQYF
clone size: .; J gene: TRBJ1-5; D gene: TRBD1; V gene: TRBV27; CDR3 DNA: TGTGCCAGCAGTCTAAGGGACAGGGAGCAGCCCCAGCATTTT; CDR3 protein: CASSLRDREQPQHF
clone size: .; J gene: TRBJ2-3; D gene: TRBD2; V gene: TRBV5-1; CDR3 DNA: TGCGCCAGCAGCTTGGCTCCGGGACTAGCGGGTGGGGGTAAGACGCAGTATTTT; CDR3 protein: CASSLAPGLAGGGKTQYF
clone size: .; J gene: TRBJ2-1; D gene: TRBD2; V gene: TRBV27; CDR3 DNA: TGTGCCAGCAGTCCCGATCGTACGGGGGGTATCGATGAGCAGTTCTTC; CDR3 protein: CASSPDRTGGIDEQFF
clone size: .; J gene: TRBJ1-1; D gene: .; V gene: TRBV19; CDR3 DNA: TGTGCCAGTAGCACGACTGGCCCAACTGAAGCTTTCTTT; CDR3 protein: CASSTTGPTEAFF
clone size: .; J gene: TRBJ1-2; D gene: .; V gene: TRBV5-1; CDR3 DNA: TGCGCCAGCAGCTTTAATGCCGGGACACCAGATGGCTACACCTTC; CDR3 protein: CASSFNAGTPDGYTF
clone size: once; J gene: TRBJ1-4; D gene: .; V gene: TRBV18; CDR3 DNA: TGTGCCAGCTCACCACCCCGAGACGGGGAAAAACTGTTTTTT; CDR3 protein: CASSPPRDGEKLFF
clone size: .; J gene: TRBJ2-7; D gene: TRBD1; V gene: TRBV28; CDR3 DNA: TGTGCCAGCCTTCACCGGGACAGAGGGAACGAGCAGTACTTC; CDR3 protein: CASLHRDRGNEQYF
clone size: once; J gene: TRBJ2-7; D gene: .; V gene: TRBV12-3/TRBV12-4; CDR3 DNA: TGTGCCAGCAGTCCCGACAGGACCTACGAGCAGTACTTC; CDR3 protein: CASSPDRTYEQYF
clone size: .; J gene: TRBJ1-6; D gene: TRBD1; V gene: TRBV9; CDR3 DNA: TGTGCCAGCAGCGCGGAGGGACAGATTATTTCACCCCTCCACTTT; CDR3 protein: CASSAEGQIISPLHF
clone size: .; J gene: TRBJ2-1; D gene: TRBD1; V gene: TRBV6-5; CDR3 DNA: TGTGCCAGCAGGCTGACAGGGGGCTTTAATAATGAGCAGTTCTTC; CDR3 protein: CASRLTGGFNNEQFF
clone size: .; J gene: TRBJ2-7; D gene: .; V gene: TRBV6-5; CDR3 DNA: TGTGCCAGCAGCTTACCGGCGGTGGAGTTGTACTTC; CDR3 protein: CASSLPAVELYF
clone size: few; J gene: TRBJ1-5; D gene: .; V gene: TRBV28; CDR3 DNA: TGTGCCAGCAGTTTTGCGGGGGGCTATGGCAATCAGCCCCAGCATTTT; CDR3 protein: CASSFAGGYGNQPQHF
clone size: .; J gene: TRBJ2-1; D gene: TRBD1; V gene: TRBV24-1; CDR3 DNA: TGTGCCACCAGTGACACCGGGACAGGGCTGTTCCATGAGCAGTTCTTC; CDR3 protein: CATSDTGTGLFHEQFF
clone size: .; J gene: TRBJ2-7; D gene: .; V gene: TRBV6-2/TRBV6-3; CDR3 DNA: TGTGCCAGCAGTTCCCCCGGGGAGCTGGGGTCCTACGAGCAGTACTTC; CDR3 protein: CASSSPGELGSYEQYF
clone size: .; J gene: TRBJ2-5; D gene: TRBD2; V gene: TRBV12-3/TRBV12-4; CDR3 DNA: TGTGCCAGCTCAACTAGCGGGCAGACCCAGTACTTC; CDR3 protein: CASSTSGQTQYF
clone size: .; J gene: TRBJ1-1; D gene: .; V gene: TRBV5-4; CDR3 DNA: TGTGCCAGCAGCTTTGTCTCTGTCCTGCCCGAGACTGAAGCTTTCTTT; CDR3 protein: CASSFVSVLPETEAFF
clone size: .; J gene: TRBJ2-5; D gene: .; V gene: TRBV2; CDR3 DNA: TGTGCCAGCAGGGAGGGGGCAGGGGAGACCCAGTACTTC; CDR3 protein: CASREGAGETQYF
clone size: .; J gene: TRBJ2-3; D gene: .; V gene: TRBV3-1/TRBV3-2; CDR3 DNA: TGTGCCAGCACCCCTAGGTCCTTTAGCACAGATACGCAGTATTTT; CDR3 protein: CASTPRSFSTDTQYF
clone size: .; J gene: TRBJ2-3; D gene: TRBD2; V gene: TRBV9; CDR3 DNA: TGTGCCAGCAGCGTAGCGGTAGGTGGGGACTATAGGCGCCCTAGCACAGATACGCAGTATTTT; CDR3 protein: CASSVAVGGDYRRPSTDTQYF
clone size: .; J gene: TRBJ2-3; D gene: .; V gene: TRBV11-2; CDR3 DNA: TGTGCCAGCAGCTCCGATTGGGCAGCTGGTGTGGATACGCAGTATTTT; CDR3 protein: CASSSDWAAGVDTQYF
clone size: .; J gene: TRBJ2-1; D gene: TRBD2; V gene: TRBV6-5; CDR3 DNA: TGTGCCAGCGCCCGACTAGCGGGAGGGCTAAATGAGCAGTTCTTC; CDR3 protein: CASARLAGGLNEQFF
clone size: .; J gene: TRBJ2-7; D gene: .; V gene: TRBV7-9; CDR3 DNA: TGTGCCAGCAGCCAAGCCAACAGGGCCTACGAGCAGTACTTC; CDR3 protein: CASSQANRAYEQYF
clone size: .; J gene: TRBJ1-4; D gene: .; V gene: TRBV6-1; CDR3 DNA: TGTGCCAGCAGTGAAGCGAGGAGGGAAAAACTGTTTTTT; CDR3 protein: CASSEARREKLFF
clone size: .; J gene: TRBJ2-1; D gene: TRBD2; V gene: TRBV5-1; CDR3 DNA: TGCGCCAGCAGCTCGGGACAGCTAGCGGGAGGAATCAATGAGCAGTTCTTC; CDR3 protein: CASSSGQLAGGINEQFF
clone size: once; J gene: TRBJ2-1; D gene: TRBD1; V gene: TRBV28; CDR3 DNA: TGTGCCAGTTCGTCACCGGGACAGGGGTCCCGGAACGAGCAGTTCTTC; CDR3 protein: CASSSPGQGSRNEQFF
clone size: .; J gene: TRBJ1-2; D gene: TRBD1; V gene: TRBV30; CDR3 DNA: TGTGCCTGGCGGGTGGCAACAGGGGGCATACTGCGTAACTATGGCTACACCTTC; CDR3 protein: CAWRVATGGILRNYGYTF
clone size: .; J gene: TRBJ2-5; D gene: TRBD1; V gene: TRBV5-6; CDR3 DNA: TGTGCCAGCAGCAAAGACAGGGGAGCACACCAAGAGACCCAGTACTTC; CDR3 protein: CASSKDRGAHQETQYF
clone size: .; J gene: TRBJ1-1; D gene: .; V gene: TRBV30; CDR3 DNA: TGTGCCGGGGGGGGGCGACCTGGAGCTTTCTTT; CDR3 protein: CAGGGRPGAFF
clone size: .; J gene: TRBJ2-5; D gene: .; V gene: TRBV19; CDR3 DNA: TGTGCCAGTAGTATAGCGGGGAAAGAGACCCAGTACTTC; CDR3 protein: CASSIAGKETQYF
clone size: .; J gene: TRBJ2-7; D gene: .; V gene: TRBV2; CDR3 DNA: TGTGCCAGCACGGTACCGCCCCAAGGGGCTCCGCGAGAGCAGTACTTC; CDR3 protein: CASTVPPQGAPREQYF
clone size: .; J gene: TRBJ2-3; D gene: TRBD2; V gene: TRBV4-2; CDR3 DNA: TGTGCCAGCAGCCAGATCCGGTTGGGGGAGGGATTGGATACGCAGTATTTT; CDR3 protein: CASSQIRLGEGLDTQYF
clone size: .; J gene: TRBJ1-2; D gene: .; V gene: TRBV5-1; CDR3 DNA: TGCGCCAGCAGTTTGACACAGCACTATGGCTACACCTTC; CDR3 protein: CASSLTQHYGYTF
clone size: .; J gene: TRBJ2-5; D gene: TRBD2; V gene: TRBV6-4; CDR3 DNA: TGTGCCAGCAGTGTACGGCACGGTTTAGCGGGGGGGCCTCAAGAGACCCAGTACTTC; CDR3 protein: CASSVRHGLAGGPQETQYF
clone size: .; J gene: TRBJ1-5; D gene: TRBD1; V gene: TRBV2; CDR3 DNA: TGTGCCAGCAGCTTTAGAGACAGGGTGAATCAGCCCCAGCATTTT; CDR3 protein: CASSFRDRVNQPQHF
clone size: .; J gene: TRBJ2-3; D gene: TRBD1; V gene: TRBV29-1; CDR3 DNA: TGCAGCGTGGGGGACAGAAGCACAGATACGCAGTATTTT; CDR3 protein: CSVGDRSTDTQYF
clone size: .; J gene: TRBJ1-6; D gene: .; V gene: TRBV2; CDR3 DNA: TGTGCCAGCAGTGCTGTTAGCAGGGGAGGGAATTCACCCCTCCACTTT; CDR3 protein: CASSAVSRGGNSPLHF
clone size: once; J gene: TRBJ1-1; D gene: .; V gene: TRBV29-1; CDR3 DNA: TGCAGCGTTGAACAGGGGTACACTGAAGCTTTCTTT; CDR3 protein: CSVEQGYTEAFF
clone size: .; J gene: TRBJ1-6; D gene: TRBD1; V gene: TRBV28; CDR3 DNA: TGTGCCACCTGGAGCAGGGGGCACTCACCCCTCCACTTT; CDR3 protein: CATWSRGHSPLHF
clone size: .; J gene: TRBJ2-1; D gene: .; V gene: TRBV28; CDR3 DNA: TGTGCCAGCAGTACTCCAACAGGGTTGGGAAGTGAGCAGTTCTTC; CDR3 protein: CASSTPTGLGSEQFF
clone size: .; J gene: TRBJ1-2; D gene: .; V gene: TRBV6-5; CDR3 DNA: TGTGCCAGCAGCCAGTACAACTATGGCTACACCTTC; CDR3 protein: CASSQYNYGYTF
clone size: once; J gene: TRBJ1-6; D gene: .; V gene: TRBV7-9; CDR3 DNA: TGTGCCAGCAGCTTAGCATCCATCTATAATTCACCCCTCCACTTT; CDR3 protein: CASSLASIYNSPLHF
clone size: once; J gene: TRBJ1-1; D gene: .; V gene: TRBV25-1; CDR3 DNA: TGTGCCAGCAGTCCGCGGGACACTGAAGCTTTCTTT; CDR3 protein: CASSPRDTEAFF
clone size: .; J gene: TRBJ1-2; D gene: .; V gene: TRBV20-1; CDR3 DNA: TGCGGGGGGGCAGAGAACTATGGCTACACCTTC; CDR3 protein: CGGAENYGYTF
clone size: .; J gene: TRBJ1-3; D gene: .; V gene: TRBV9; CDR3 DNA: TGTGCCAGCAGACCGACACAGTTTGCTTGGGACACCATATATTTT; CDR3 protein: CASRPTQFAWDTIYF
clone size: .; J gene: TRBJ2-3; D gene: TRBD2; V gene: TRBV6-1; CDR3 DNA: TGTGCCAGCAGTGCCGGGACAGGGTCTAGCGGGAGGGGTGGAGATACGCAGTATTTT; CDR3 protein: CASSAGTGSSGRGGDTQYF
clone size: few; J gene: TRBJ2-5; D gene: .; V gene: TRBV10-2; CDR3 DNA: TGCGCCAGCAGTGTGGGGCCGCAGAAAGAGACCCAGTACTTC; CDR3 protein: CASSVGPQKETQYF
clone size: .; J gene: TRBJ2-2; D gene: .; V gene: TRBV27; CDR3 DNA: TGTGCCAGCAGTTTAACTGTTTGGACAGGAGGGGGCGGGGAGCTGTTTTTT; CDR3 protein: CASSLTVWTGGGGELFF